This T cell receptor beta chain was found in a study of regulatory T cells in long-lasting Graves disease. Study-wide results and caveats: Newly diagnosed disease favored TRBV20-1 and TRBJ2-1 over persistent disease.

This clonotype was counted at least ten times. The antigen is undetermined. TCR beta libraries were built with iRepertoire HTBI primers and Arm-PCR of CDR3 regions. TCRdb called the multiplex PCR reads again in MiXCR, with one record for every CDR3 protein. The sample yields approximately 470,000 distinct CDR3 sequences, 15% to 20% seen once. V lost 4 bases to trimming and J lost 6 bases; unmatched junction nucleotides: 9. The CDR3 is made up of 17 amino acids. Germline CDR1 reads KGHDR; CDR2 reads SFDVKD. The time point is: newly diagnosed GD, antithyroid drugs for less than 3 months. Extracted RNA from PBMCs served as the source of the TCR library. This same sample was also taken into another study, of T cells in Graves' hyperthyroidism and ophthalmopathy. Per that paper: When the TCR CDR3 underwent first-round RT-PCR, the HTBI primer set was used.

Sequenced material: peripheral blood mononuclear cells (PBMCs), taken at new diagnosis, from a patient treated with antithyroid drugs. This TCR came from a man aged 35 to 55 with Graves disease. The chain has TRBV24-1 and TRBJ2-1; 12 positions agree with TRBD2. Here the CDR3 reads CATSDPTTSGSSNEQFF. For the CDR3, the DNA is TGTGCCACCAGTGACCCTACGACTAGCGGGAGTTCCAATGAGCAGTTCTTC.